This TCR beta chain is from a study of vaccination effects on CD4 cells after COVID-19. Study-wide findings and caveats: In the late period after vaccination, infection- and vaccine-induced clones contracted markedly. The vaccine-induced clones of healthy vaccinees included only 1 of 255 that cross-reacted with common cold coronaviruses.

Produced via immunoSEQ multiplex PCR; TCRdb's table is partial and in-frame only. Of 70,000 to 95,000 clones in the sample, approximately 74% were seen once. In the ViraFEST assay, antigen-specific CD4+ clonotypes were identified by expansion after peptide-pool stimulation. Upon completion of around eleven days in culture, CD4+ T cells were isolated. The sample holds a few counts of this clone. Its antigen remains unknown. This receptor was obtained from a human donor who received a COVID-19 vaccine. This specimen consisted of CD4+ T cells from PBMCs cultured with HCoV-229E spike peptides, obtained before COVID-19 vaccination.

As DNA, the CDR3 is TGTGCCAGTAGTTCCCGTTTAGGGGGCTCGACTAATGAAAAACTGTTTTTT. It yields the protein CASSSRLGGSTNEKLFF. The rearrangement joins TRBV19 to TRBJ1-4; 7 positions match TRBD1. J lost 2 bases, V lost 5 bases, and 11 bases had no gene match. CDR3 length equals 17 residues. Germline values: CDR1 LNHDA, CDR2 SQIVND (reference sequence).